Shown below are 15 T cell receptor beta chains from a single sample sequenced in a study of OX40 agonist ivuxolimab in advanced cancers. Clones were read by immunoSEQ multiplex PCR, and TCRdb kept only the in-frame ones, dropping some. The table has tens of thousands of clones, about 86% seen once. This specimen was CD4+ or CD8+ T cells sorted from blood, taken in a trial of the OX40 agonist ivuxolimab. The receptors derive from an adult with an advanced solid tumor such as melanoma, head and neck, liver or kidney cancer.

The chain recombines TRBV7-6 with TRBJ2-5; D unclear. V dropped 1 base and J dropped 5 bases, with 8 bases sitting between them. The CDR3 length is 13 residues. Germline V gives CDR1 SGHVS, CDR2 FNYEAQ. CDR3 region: CASSLEPPETQYF. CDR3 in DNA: TGTGCCAGCAGCTTAGAACCACCGGAGACCCAGTACTTC.

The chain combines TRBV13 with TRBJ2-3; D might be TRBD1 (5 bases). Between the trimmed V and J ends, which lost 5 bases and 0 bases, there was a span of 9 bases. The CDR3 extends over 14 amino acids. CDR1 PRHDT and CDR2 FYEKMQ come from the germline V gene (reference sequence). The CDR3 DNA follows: TGTGCCAGCAGCATAAGACAGAGCACAGATACGCAGTATTTT. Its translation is CASSIRQSTDTQYF. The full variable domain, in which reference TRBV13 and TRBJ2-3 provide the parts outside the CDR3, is AAGVIQSPRHLIKEKRETATLKCYPIPRHDTVYWYQQGPGQDPQFLISFYEKMQSDKGSIPDRFSAQQFSDYHSELNMSSLELGDSALYFCASSIRQSTDTQYFGPGTRLTVL.

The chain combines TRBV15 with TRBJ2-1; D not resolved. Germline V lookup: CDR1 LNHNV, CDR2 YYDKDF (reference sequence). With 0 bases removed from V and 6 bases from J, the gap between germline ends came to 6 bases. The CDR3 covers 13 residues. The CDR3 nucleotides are TGTGCCACCAGCAGAGATTCCGCCAATGAGCAGTTCTTC. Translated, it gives CATSRDSANEQFF. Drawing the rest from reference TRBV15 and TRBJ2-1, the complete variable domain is DAMVIQNPRYQVTQFGKPVTLSCSQTLNHNVMYWYQQKSSQAPKLLFHYYDKDFNNEADTPDNFQSRRPNTSFCFLDIRSPGLGDTAMYLCATSRDSANEQFFGPGTRLTVL.

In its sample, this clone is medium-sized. CDR3 coding DNA: TGTGCCAGCAGCTTAGGGTCAGGGGGAGCTAACTATGGCTACACCTTC. It translates to CASSLGSGGANYGYTF. This chain links TRBV7-8 with TRBJ1-2, with 7 bases identical to TRBD1. There are 16 residues in the CDR3. V lost 1 base, J lost 0 bases, and 5 bases stayed unmatched. Germline V gene lookup returns CDR1 SGHVS and CDR2 FQNEAQ.

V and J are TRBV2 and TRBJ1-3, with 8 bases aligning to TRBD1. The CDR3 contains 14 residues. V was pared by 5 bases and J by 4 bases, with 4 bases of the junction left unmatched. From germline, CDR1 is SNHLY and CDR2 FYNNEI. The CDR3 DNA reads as TGTGCCAGCAGTCCGGGACAGGTCGGAAACACCATATATTTT. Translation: CASSPGQVGNTIYF.

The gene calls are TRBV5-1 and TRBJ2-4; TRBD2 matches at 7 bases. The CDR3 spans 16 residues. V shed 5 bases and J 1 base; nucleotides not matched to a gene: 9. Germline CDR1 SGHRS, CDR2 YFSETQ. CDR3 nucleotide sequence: TGCGCCAGCAGTCGAGGGAGGGAGTCGGCCAAAAACATTCAGTACTTC. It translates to CASSRGRESAKNIQYF. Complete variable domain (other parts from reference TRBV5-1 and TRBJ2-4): KAGVTQTPRYLIKTRGQQVTLSCSPISGHRSVSWYQQTPGQGLQFLFEYFSETQRNKGNFPGRFSGRQFSNSRSEMNVSTLELGDSALYLCASSRGRESAKNIQYFGAGTRLSVL.

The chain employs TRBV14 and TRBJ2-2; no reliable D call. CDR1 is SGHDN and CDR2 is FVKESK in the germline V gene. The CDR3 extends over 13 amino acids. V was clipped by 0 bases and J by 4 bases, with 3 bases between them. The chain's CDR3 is CASSQDGTGELFF. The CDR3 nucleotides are TGTGCCAGCAGCCAAGACGGCACCGGGGAGCTGTTTTTT.

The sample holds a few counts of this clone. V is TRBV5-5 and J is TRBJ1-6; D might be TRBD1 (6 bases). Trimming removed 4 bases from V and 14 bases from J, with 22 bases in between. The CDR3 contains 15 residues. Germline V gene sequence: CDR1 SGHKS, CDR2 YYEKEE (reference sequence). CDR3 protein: CASSQYEGDKGSLHF. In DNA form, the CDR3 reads TGTGCCAGCAGCCAATATGAGGGGGACAAGGGATCCCTCCACTTT. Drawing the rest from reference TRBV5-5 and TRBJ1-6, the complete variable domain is DAGVTQSPTHLIKTRGQQVTLRCSPISGHKSVSWYQQVLGQGPQFIFQYYEKEERGRGNFPDRFSARQFPNYSSELNVNALLLGDSALYLCASSQYEGDKGSLHFGNGTRLTVT.

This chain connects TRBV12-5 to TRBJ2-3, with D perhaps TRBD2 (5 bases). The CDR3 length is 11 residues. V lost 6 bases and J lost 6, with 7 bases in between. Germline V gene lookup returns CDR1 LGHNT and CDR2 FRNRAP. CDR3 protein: CASGGVDTQYF. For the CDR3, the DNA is TGTGCTAGTGGGGGAGTGGATACGCAGTATTTT.

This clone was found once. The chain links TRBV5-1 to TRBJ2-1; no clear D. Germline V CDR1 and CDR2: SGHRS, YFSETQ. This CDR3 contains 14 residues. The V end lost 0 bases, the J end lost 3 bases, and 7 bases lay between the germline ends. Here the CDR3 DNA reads TGCGCCAGCAGCTTGGCGGCAGACTACAATGAGCAGTTCTTC. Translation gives CASSLAADYNEQFF.

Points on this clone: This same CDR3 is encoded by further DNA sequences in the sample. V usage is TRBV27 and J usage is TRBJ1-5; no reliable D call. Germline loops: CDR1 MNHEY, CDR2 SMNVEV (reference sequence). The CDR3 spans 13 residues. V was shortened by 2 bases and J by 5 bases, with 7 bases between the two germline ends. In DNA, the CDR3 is TGTGCCAGCAGTTTAAGCGGGGATCAGCCCCAGCATTTT. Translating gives CASSLSGDQPQHF.

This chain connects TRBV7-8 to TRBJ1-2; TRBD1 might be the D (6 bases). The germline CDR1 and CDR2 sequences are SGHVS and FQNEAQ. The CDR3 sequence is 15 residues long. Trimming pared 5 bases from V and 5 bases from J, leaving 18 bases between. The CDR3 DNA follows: TGTGCCAGCAGCGAAAGGACAGCCGGTAGATATGGCTACACCTTC. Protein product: CASSERTAGRYGYTF.

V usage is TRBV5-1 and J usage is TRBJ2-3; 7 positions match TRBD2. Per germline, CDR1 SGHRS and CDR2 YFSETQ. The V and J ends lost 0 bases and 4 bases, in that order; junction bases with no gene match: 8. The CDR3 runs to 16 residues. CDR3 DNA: TGCGCCAGCAGCTTGGCTCGGGGAGGGGCTCCAGATACGCAGTATTTT. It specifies CASSLARGGAPDTQYF.

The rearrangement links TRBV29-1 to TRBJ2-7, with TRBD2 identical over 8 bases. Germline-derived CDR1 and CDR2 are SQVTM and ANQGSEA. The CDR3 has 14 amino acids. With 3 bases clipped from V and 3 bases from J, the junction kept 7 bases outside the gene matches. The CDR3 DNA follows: TGCAGCGTTGAGCCAGCGGGGGCCAACTACGAGCAGTACTTC. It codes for CSVEPAGANYEQYF.

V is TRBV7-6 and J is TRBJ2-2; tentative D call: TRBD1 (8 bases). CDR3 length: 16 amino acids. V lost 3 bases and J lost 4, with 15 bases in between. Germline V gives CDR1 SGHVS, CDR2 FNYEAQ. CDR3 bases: TGTGCCAGCAGCTTGAGCACAGGGGGGGTCACCGGGGAGCTGTTTTTT. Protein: CASSLSTGGVTGELFF. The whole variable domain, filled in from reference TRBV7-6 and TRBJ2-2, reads GAGVSQSPRYKVTKRGQDVALRCDPISGHVSLYWYRQALGQGPEFLTYFNYEAQQDKSGLPNDRFSAERPEGSISTLTIQRTEQRDSAMYRCASSLSTGGVTGELFFGEGSRLTVL.